Each of the 18 T cell receptor beta chains below was sequenced from the same sample in a study of shared clonotypes between healthy human individuals. TCRdb's copy holds only in-frame clones and misses some; the assay was immunoSEQ multiplex PCR. The sample carries more than 2 million clones, 85% to 95% recorded once. The sequenced sample was naive CD4+ T cells sorted from blood. The subset here: CD45RA+ positively selected. The receptors shown here come from a man in his late teens or twenties in good health.

This chain connects TRBV27 to TRBJ1-2; D may be TRBD1 (5 bases). Per germline, CDR1 MNHEY and CDR2 SMNVEV (reference sequence). The V end was cut by 3 bases, the J end by 4 bases, with 18 bases between. The CDR3 consists of 16 residues. The CDR3 DNA sequence: TGTGCCAGCAGTTTCCTGCAGGCGGGACGCCGCTATGGCTACACCTTC. Residues: CASSFLQAGRRYGYTF.

With regard to this clone: The identical CDR3 is also encoded by other nucleotide sequences in the sample. The chain uses TRBV5-1 and TRBJ2-3; D is perhaps TRBD1 (6 bases). The CDR3 has 14 amino acids. Trimming cost V 1 base and J 6 bases, with 12 bases left between them. Per the germline V gene, CDR1 is SGHRS and CDR2 is YFSETQ. The CDR3: CASSLSGVTDTQYF. The CDR3 coding sequence is TGCGCCAGCAGCTTGTCAGGGGTGACGGATACGCAGTATTTT.

This clone was counted between two and nine times. Other DNA sequences in this sample translate to the same CDR3. The J gene is TRBJ1-4, the V gene TRBV30; weak D call: TRBD1 (5 bases). Germline CDR1 is GTSNPN and CDR2 is SVGIG (reference sequence). CDR3 length equals 14 residues. Deletions cut 0 bases from V and 0 bases from J, with 5 bases between. The chain's CDR3 is CAWSVGATNEKLFF. CDR3 sequence (DNA): TGTGCCTGGAGTGTGGGGGCAACTAATGAAAAACTGTTTTTT.

The chain carries TRBV4-1 and TRBJ1-2; 12 nucleotides match TRBD1. This CDR3 contains 16 residues. The trim removed 2 bases at V and 2 bases at J, leaving 3 bases unmatched. The germline gives CDR1 MGHRA, CDR2 YSYEKL. The CDR3 DNA reads as TGCGCCAGCAGCCAACCGGGACAGGGGGCAAACTATGGCTACACCTTC. It specifies CASSQPGQGANYGYTF.

Worth noting for this clone: This sample also contains other DNA sequences that code for the same CDR3. The rearrangement uses TRBV7-2 and TRBJ2-5, with a weak D call TRBD1 (5 bases). Per germline, CDR1 SGHTA and CDR2 FQGNSA. The CDR3 covers 13 residues. Trimming took off 5 bases at V and 5 bases at J, with 12 bases between the two ends. The CDR3 region is CASSLGRRETQYF. The CDR3 coding sequence is TGTGCCAGCAGCCTGGGGCGTCGTGAGACCCAGTACTTC.

V usage is TRBV7-2 and J usage is TRBJ2-1, with D unclear. V was shortened by 1 base and J by 0 bases, with 10 bases between the two germline ends. Germline CDR1 is SGHTA and CDR2 is FQGNSA. The CDR3 has 16 residues. CDR3 in DNA: TGTGCCAGCAGCTTAGTCCGGGCCAGCTCCTACAATGAGCAGTTCTTC. This translates into CASSLVRASSYNEQFF.

V gene TRBV11-3 combines with J gene TRBJ1-1; D not resolved. This CDR3 spans 12 amino acids. Germline loops: CDR1 SGHNT, CDR2 YENEEA. Trimming took off 4 bases at V and 3 bases at J, with 6 bases between the two ends. The CDR3: CASSYRDTEAFF. CDR3 sequence (DNA): TGTGCCAGCAGCTACCGGGACACTGAAGCTTTCTTT.

The chain recombines TRBV7-9 with TRBJ2-7, with D possibly called TRBD1 or TRBD2 (5 bases each). The CDR3 length is 16 residues. In germline, CDR1 is SEHNR, CDR2 FQNEAQ (reference sequence). The V end lost 0 bases, the J end lost 2 bases, and 14 bases lay between the germline ends. The CDR3 DNA sequence: TGTGCCAGCAGCTTAGCGAGGGGAAAGGTACCCTACGAGCAGTACTTC. Protein product: CASSLARGKVPYEQYF. The entire variable domain, with the rest obtained from reference TRBV7-9 and TRBJ2-7, is as follows: DTGVSQNPRHKITKRGQNVTFRCDPISEHNRLYWYRQTLGQGPEFLTYFQNEAQLEKSRLLSDRFSAERPKGSFSTLEIQRTEQGDSAMYLCASSLARGKVPYEQYFGPGTRLTVT.

This sequence joins TRBV5-8 and TRBJ2-6; unclear D gene. Germline assignment: CDR1 SGHTS and CDR2 YDEGEE. CDR3 length: 17 amino acids. The ends were cut back, 0 bases at V and 2 bases at J, with 12 bases in the middle. CDR3 coding DNA: TGTGCCAGCAGCTTGGGACGGCTAAGGACTGGGGCCAACGTCCTGACTTTC. Translation gives CASSLGRLRTGANVLTF.

This chain's CDR3 is CASSLGGARTDTQYF. CDR3 in DNA: TGTGCCAGCAGCTTGGGGGGGGCCCGCACAGATACGCAGTATTTT. The J gene is TRBJ2-3, the V gene TRBV5-4; D assignment may be TRBD1 or TRBD2 (6 bases each). The CDR3 contains 15 residues. Trimming removed 0 bases at V and 1 base at J, with 9 bases between. CDR1 and CDR2 from the germline V gene are SGHNT and YYREEE (reference sequence).

For the CDR3, the DNA is TGTGCCAGCAGCCCCTTGTATCGGGACAGGGAACATCAGCCCCAGCATTTT. Encoded protein: CASSPLYRDREHQPQHF. The V call is TRBV9, the J call TRBJ1-5; TRBD1 aligns across 9 bases. Trimming cost V 4 bases and J 5 bases; bases outside gene matches: 13. From germline, CDR1 is SGDLS and CDR2 YYNGEE. The CDR3 is made up of 17 amino acids.

The chain carries TRBV7-9 and TRBJ1-4; D gene ambiguous. Trimming took off 2 bases at V and 12 bases at J, with 22 bases between the two ends. Germline V gene data show CDR1 as SEHNR and CDR2 as FQNEAQ (reference sequence). The CDR3 runs to 16 residues. CDR3 residues: CASSLKTAFEKEELFF. The CDR3 DNA reads TGTGCCAGCAGCTTAAAGACGGCTTTCGAAAAAGAGGAACTGTTTTTT.

The gene calls are TRBV4-1 and TRBJ2-1; TRBD2 is a possible D gene (6 bases). Germline loops: CDR1 MGHRA, CDR2 YSYEKL. Trimming took 0 bases from V and 8 from J, leaving 14 bases between them. This CDR3 has 15 residues. The CDR3 DNA reads TGCGCCAGCAGCCAAGACTACGGGGGTAGGTATGAGCAGTTCTTC. Its protein product is CASSQDYGGRYEQFF.

To note about this clone: The junction and the germline gene differ at one end; a read error may be behind it. The chain uses TRBV7-7 and TRBJ2-2; possibly TRBD1 for D (5 bases). CDR1 SSHAT and CDR2 FNYEAQ come from the germline V gene (reference sequence). This CDR3 comprises 14 residues. The CDR3 bases are TGTGCTAGCAGCCCCGTCCAGGGCACCGGGGAGCTGTTTTTT. It specifies CASSPVQGTGELFF.

The rearrangement uses TRBV28 and TRBJ1-4; 12 bases are a match to TRBD1. Germline CDR1 and CDR2: MDHEN and SYDVKM. The CDR3 has 16 amino acids. V gave up 5 bases and J gave up 3 bases; unmatched junction bases: 4. This chain's CDR3 is CASSPGTGGSNEKLFF. The CDR3 region has the DNA TGTGCCAGCAGTCCTGGGACAGGGGGCTCTAATGAAAAACTGTTTTTT.

About this clone itself: Compared with germline, one end of the junction differs, possibly owing to a read error. The chain couples TRBV5-7 to TRBJ1-2; a weak D match, TRBD1 (5 bases). TRBV5-7 is filed as an ORF, its function uncertain. The CDR3 totals 13 residues. In nucleotides, the CDR3 is TGTGCCAGCAGCTTGGCTAGGCAGGGCAGACCGGGCTTC. Translating it yields CASSLARQGRPGF.

V is TRBV9 and J is TRBJ2-3, with 7 bases identical to TRBD2. Germline V CDR1 and CDR2: SGDLS, YYNGEE. V trimming: 2 bases; J trimming: 2 bases; junction bases outside the gene matches: 17. The CDR3 is made up of 19 amino acids. The CDR3: CASSVGTSALNGATDTQYF. In nucleotides, the CDR3 is TGTGCCAGCAGCGTGGGCACTAGCGCTCTCAACGGGGCCACAGATACGCAGTATTTT.

The chain has TRBV2 and TRBJ2-7; either TRBD1 or TRBD2 may fit D (5 bases each). CDR1 is SNHLY, CDR2 FYNNEI, per germline. The CDR3 contains 13 residues. V lost 5 bases to trimming and J lost 3 bases, with 11 bases between them. The DNA of the CDR3 is TGTGCCAGCAGTCCGGGACCAAACTACGAGCAGTACTTC. This encodes CASSPGPNYEQYF.